This TCR beta chain was retrieved from a study of blood T cell repertoires in COVID-19. Study summary: Both acute and convalescent COVID-19 samples were obtained from the United States, Italy and Spain. PBMCs, B-cell-depleted T cells, or T cells were the source of the cDNA or gDNA that made up the material.

The V and J ends lost 1 base and 3 bases respectively, with 24 bases between them. CDR1 is LGHDT, CDR2 YNNKEL, per germline (reference sequence). The CDR3 spans 19 residues. Original analysis: Nucleated cell number was recorded as an estimate derived from reference gene primer amplification. The assay was immunoSEQ multiplex PCR, and TCRdb's table has in-frame clones only and misses some. The DNA was the basis for D and trimming; V, J and clone size are from that table. The sample contains under 40,000 clones, roughly nine tenths of which appear only once. The sequenced sample was peripheral blood. The V call is TRBV3-1 (or the pseudogene TRBV3-2), the J call TRBJ1-2; the D gene is possibly TRBD1 (5 bases). The sequence derives from an elderly woman with active or convalescent COVID-19. The CDR3 region has the DNA TGTGCCAGCAGCCAAGTGTCCGGGGCGCAGAATCGGGACTACTATGGCTACACCTTC. This gives the protein CASSQVSGAQNRDYYGYTF.